This T cell receptor beta chain stems from a study of T cells in Graves' hyperthyroidism and ophthalmopathy. Study-level results: Onset of ophthalmopathy came a median 6.5 months after the model predicted it. Among clonotypes expanded in thyroid above 0.001, most were also found in blood.

The authors deemed Graves' hyperthyroidism stable absent ophthalmopathy progression within 18 months. Uncontrolled infection, other autoimmune disease, pregnancy and lactation each barred patients from inclusion. TCR beta CDR3 sequences were amplified from RNA transcripts. The HTBI set primed first-round TCR CDR3 RT-PCR. In TCRdb, the multiplex PCR reads were re-called with MiXCR into one record per CDR3 protein. The sample has 450,000 to 650,000 distinct CDR3 sequences, less than 25% seen once; the top ten hold more than 20%. With 2 bases clipped from V and 7 bases from J, the junction kept 5 bases outside the gene matches. The length of the CDR3 is 15 residues. This clonotype showed up just a few times. Its antigen is still unknown.

The V gene is TRBV12-3 or TRBV12-4, the J gene TRBJ2-2; 9 bases map to TRBD2. The sample comprised blood. This clonotype was sampled from a man aged 18-30 years with Graves' hyperthyroidism. The CDR3 DNA reads as TGTGCCAGCAGTTTAATAGCGGGGGCAAACGGGGAGCTGTTTTTT. Its translation is CASSLIAGANGELFF.